The clone carrying this T cell receptor beta chain came up a few times. The germline V and J ends were trimmed by 5 bases and 7 bases, with 12 bases remaining between them. There are 13 residues in the CDR3. Germline assignment: CDR1 LGHDT and CDR2 YNNKEL (reference sequence). Donors of Cohort 3 who recovered were those that had two negative PCRs, clearance, or symptom resolution. The data derive from a study of blood T cell repertoires in COVID-19. Study overall: From the United States, Italy and Spain came samples of acute and convalescent COVID-19.

Original data processing: Amplification with reference gene primers provided the estimates of nucleated cell counts. This table comes from immunoSEQ multiplex PCR, and its TCRdb copy is limited to in-frame clones, with some not included. Clone size and the V and J calls come from that table; the DNA yielded D and trimming. There are around 140,000 clones in the sample; 78% occur only once, and just over 6% lies in the top ten. The V gene is TRBV3-1 (or the pseudogene TRBV3-2), the J gene TRBJ1-5; the D is unclear. The material sequenced was PBMCs or T cells enriched from blood (not recorded which). This receptor was taken from a woman aged 45-60 years who had recovered from COVID-19. The CDR3 spells CASSVMRGQPQHF. CDR3 coding DNA: TGTGCCAGCAGCGTAATGAGAGGACAGCCCCAGCATTTT.